The 5 T cell receptor beta chains presented below share a single source sample, sequenced in a study of T cells in Graves' hyperthyroidism and ophthalmopathy (dated by TCRdb to between 2018 and 2021). Library preparation used multiplex PCR. Sequencer: Illumina HiSeq 2000. Amplification of TCR beta CDR3 regions was carried out from RNA transcripts. For the first round of RT-PCR on the TCR CDR3, the HTBI primer set was used together with the Qiagen OneStep RT-PCR kit. The public reads were reanalyzed by TCRdb: fastp trimming at Q25, MiXCR alignment, in-frame beta chains only. Rows are unified per CDR3 protein, each entry keeping the most common DNA and genes. The sample records around 660,000 distinct CDR3 sequences, 45% of which are singletons. The top ten clonotypes cover about 7.7% of the sample. The sequencing sample was made of peripheral blood or thyroid tissue (not recorded which). The receptors stem from an adult man with Graves' disease, either hyperthyroidism or ophthalmopathy (not recorded which).

Note on this clonotype: A much larger clone differs by one base, so this may be a read error. The chain has TRBV7-9 and TRBJ1-2; weak D call: TRBD1 (6 bases). CDR3 length equals 13 residues. Deletions cut 3 bases from V and 5 bases from J, with 10 bases between. Germline V gene lookup returns CDR1 SEHNR and CDR2 FQNEAQ (reference sequence). CDR3 coding DNA: TGTGCCAGCAGCTTTCGGAGGGGGTATGGCTACACCTTC. Residues: CASSFRRGYGYTF.

This clonotype was seen repeatedly, ten times or more. This chain joins TRBV29-1 and TRBJ2-7; D uncertain. CDR3 size: 13 residues. Deletions cut 2 bases from V and 0 bases from J, with 8 bases between. Per germline, CDR1 SQVTM and CDR2 ANQGSEA. The CDR3 DNA sequence: TGCAGCGTTGAAACCGGTAACTCCTACGAGCAGTACTTC. Amino acid sequence: CSVETGNSYEQYF.

In its sample, this clonotype was seen a few times. This chain uses TRBV6-5 with TRBJ1-2, with TRBD1 identical over 11 bases. Germline V lookup: CDR1 MNHEY, CDR2 SVGAGI. The CDR3 has 15 residues. The V segment lost 6 bases and the J segment 5 bases; nucleotides outside the gene matches: 8. The CDR3 loop reads CASSRGQGAGYGYTF. The CDR3 bases are TGTGCCAGCAGCCGCGGACAGGGGGCAGGGTATGGCTACACCTTC.

This clonotype was observed at least ten times. The J gene is TRBJ2-7, the V gene TRBV6-5; 9 positions match TRBD1. Germline CDR1 MNHEY, CDR2 SVGAGI. The length of the CDR3 is 14 residues. Losses at the gene ends were 6 bases for V and 4 bases for J; bases not matched to a gene: 7. The CDR3: CASRVGTGLYEQYF. The CDR3 region has the DNA TGTGCCAGCAGGGTTGGGACAGGGTTGTACGAGCAGTACTTC.

This clonotype was seen at least ten times. The V call is TRBV7-2, the J call TRBJ2-7, with 8 bases matching TRBD1. Per the germline V gene, CDR1 is SGHTA and CDR2 is FQGNSA. The ends lost 4 bases at V and 3 bases at J; junction bases unmatched: 2. This CDR3 has 13 amino acids. Written as DNA, the CDR3 is TGTGCCAGCAGCTGGACAGGGAGCTACGAGCAGTACTTC. This encodes CASSWTGSYEQYF.